Listed below are T cell receptor beta chains from one sample, sequenced in a study of T cells after yellow fever vaccination. A single record per CDR3 protein comes from TCRdb applying MiXCR to the 5' RACE reads. The top ten clones hold 18% of a sample with around 360,000 distinct CDR3 sequences, around a tenth of them seen once. The sequences come from PBMCs, collected on the day of the first yellow fever vaccination. The receptors come from a man in his late teens or twenties who received the YFV17D yellow fever vaccine. Both conserved end residues are part of each CDR3. The order of the fields is D gene, clone size, J gene, V gene, CDR3 DNA, CDR3 protein. A D gene is named only where the DNA matches it firmly. Some rows mark clone size as missing; the rest say once, few, many or name a class of expanded clone.

TRBD2	few	TRBJ2-1	TRBV6-2/TRBV6-3	TGTGCCAGCAGTAAGCGACTAGCGGGGGGGAAATACTCCTACAATGAGCAGTTCTTC	CASSKRLAGGKYSYNEQFF
-	-	TRBJ2-1	TRBV4-2	TGTGCCAGCAGCCAAGTGGTAGTTAAATTGGACAATGAGCAGTTCTTC	CASSQVVVKLDNEQFF
TRBD2	-	TRBJ2-5	TRBV5-1	TGCGCCAGCAGCTGGGGGACTAGCGACCAAGAGACCCAGTACTTC	CASSWGTSDQETQYF
-	-	TRBJ2-2	TRBV5-1	TGCGCCAGCAGCTTGCCCTCCGGGGGCCCAGGCATCACCGGGGAGCTGTTTTTT	CASSLPSGGPGITGELFF
-	few	TRBJ2-7	TRBV7-8	TGTGCCAGCAGCTTAGGGGCTCCCTACGAGCAGTACTTC	CASSLGAPYEQYF
TRBD1	few	TRBJ1-2	TRBV18	TGTGCCAGCTCACCACCGACAGGGGCCCCCTTCTATGGCTACACCTTC	CASSPPTGAPFYGYTF
-	-	TRBJ1-1	TRBV5-1	TGCGCCAGCAGCTCGACAGCGAGGACTGAAGCTTTCTTT	CASSSTARTEAFF
-	few	TRBJ1-2	TRBV20-1	TGCAGAGCCCGGGACCTAAACTATGGCTACACCTTC	CRARDLNYGYTF
-	few	TRBJ1-6	TRBV4-2	TGTGCCAGCAGCCCCTCAGGGGCACCCCTCCACTTT	CASSPSGAPLHF
-	few	TRBJ2-1	TRBV9	TGTGCCAGCAGCGTATCCCCCCGGAGATCCTACAATGAGCAGTTCTTC	CASSVSPRRSYNEQFF
-	few	TRBJ2-7	TRBV29-1	TGCAGCGTTGGGGACATCTACTACGAGCAGTACTTC	CSVGDIYYEQYF
-	-	TRBJ2-5	TRBV6-5	TGTGCCAGCAGTTACTCGACGGGTGGGACAGAGACCCAGTACTTC	CASSYSTGGTETQYF
TRBD2	few	TRBJ2-2	TRBV6-2/TRBV6-3	TGTGCCAGCAGTTACCCGGGACTAGCGCCAGTCACCGGGGAGCTGTTTTTT	CASSYPGLAPVTGELFF
-	-	TRBJ2-2	TRBV7-8	TGTGCCAGCAGCTACTGGACCACCGGGGAGCTGTTTTTT	CASSYWTTGELFF
TRBD2	few	TRBJ2-5	TRBV7-2	TGTGCCAGCAGCTTAGCCCTAGCGGGGTTGGACCAAGAGACCCAGTACTTC	CASSLALAGLDQETQYF
-	many	TRBJ2-5	TRBV10-3	TGTGCCATCAGCCCCAGGGGCCAAGAGACCCAGTACTTC	CAISPRGQETQYF
-	few	TRBJ2-5	TRBV7-2	TGTGCCAGCAGCCCGCTAGTGGTGGAGACCCAGTACTTC	CASSPLVVETQYF
TRBD2	few	TRBJ2-1	TRBV6-1	TGTGCCAGCAGTCGACTAGCGGGGGGCCACGACAATGAGCAGTTCTTC	CASSRLAGGHDNEQFF
TRBD1	few	TRBJ2-1	TRBV20-1	TGCAGTGTGGAGCGGGACAGGGTCCTCAATGAGCAGTTCTTC	CSVERDRVLNEQFF
TRBD1	-	TRBJ2-2	TRBV6-2/TRBV6-3	TGTGCCAGCAGGGGACAGTCTAACACCGGGGAGCTGTTTTTT	CASRGQSNTGELFF
TRBD2	few	TRBJ2-5	TRBV20-1	TGCAGTGCTAGAGATCGCGGGCCGGGACTAGAGTTCCAGTACTTC	CSARDRGPGLEFQYF
-	few	TRBJ1-1	TRBV6-5	TGTGCCAGCAGTTACTCAAACCTGAACACTGAAGCTTTCTTT	CASSYSNLNTEAFF
-	-	TRBJ2-2	TRBV4-3	TGCGCCAGCAGCCGAGCACAGGATCGCCGCCCCGGGGAGCTGTTTTTT	CASSRAQDRRPGELFF
-	few	TRBJ1-4	TRBV27	TGTGCCAGCAGAAACCTTGGGGAAAAACTGTTTTTT	CASRNLGEKLFF
-	few	TRBJ2-5	TRBV7-7	TGTGCCAGCAGCTCTACAGGGTTGCCCAGGGAGACCCAGTACTTC	CASSSTGLPRETQYF
-	few	TRBJ2-7	TRBV10-3	TGTGCCATAGGGAAAGGGGACGAGCAGTACTTC	CAIGKGDEQYF
TRBD1	-	TRBJ1-4	TRBV11-2	TGTGCCAGCAGCTTCCGGACAGGGGCAAGTGAAAAACTGTTTTTT	CASSFRTGASEKLFF
TRBD1	-	TRBJ2-1	TRBV15	TGTGCCACCAGCAGGGCGACAGGGGCGGTCTACAATGAGCAGTTCTTC	CATSRATGAVYNEQFF
-	-	TRBJ1-2	TRBV30	TGTGCCTGGGGCACCAACTATGGCTACACCTTC	CAWGTNYGYTF
-	-	TRBJ2-2	TRBV29-1	TGCAGCGTTAATGAGGGCGGGGAGCTGTTTTTT	CSVNEGGELFF
-	-	TRBJ1-1	TRBV5-6	TGTGCCAGCAGCTTGCTGATGGGACACAGTTTCTTT	CASSLLMGHSFF
-	-	TRBJ2-2	TRBV6-6	TGTGCCAGCGCCGAGCGGGCCGGGGAGCTGTTTTTT	CASAERAGELFF
TRBD2	-	TRBJ2-7	TRBV7-2	TGTGCCAGCAGCCCGATACTAGCGGGGGAGTCCTACGAGCAGTACTTC	CASSPILAGESYEQYF
TRBD1	few	TRBJ2-7	TRBV4-2	TGTGCCAGCAGCCAGCCGGGACAGGGGGCTCGAGAGCAGTACTTC	CASSQPGQGAREQYF
-	-	TRBJ1-3	TRBV28	TGTGCCAGCAGTTCAGGGGCGCCTGGAAACACCATATATTTT	CASSSGAPGNTIYF
-	-	TRBJ2-1	TRBV4-3	TGCGCCAGCAGCCAAGATCTGGGGGGCTCCTACAATGAGCAGTTCTTC	CASSQDLGGSYNEQFF
-	-	TRBJ2-2	TRBV20-1	TGCAGTGCTAGAGATGGCGGGGAGCTGTTTTTT	CSARDGGELFF
-	few	TRBJ2-6	TRBV18	TGTGCCAGCTCACTAACGATGTCTGGGGCCAACGTCCTGACTTTC	CASSLTMSGANVLTF
TRBD1	few	TRBJ1-2	TRBV29-1	TGCAGCGTCTACCCCAATGGACAGGATGGCTACACCTTC	CSVYPNGQDGYTF
-	many	TRBJ1-2	TRBV12-3/TRBV12-4	TGTGCCAGCAGTCCAACGGCTCAGGGCTATGGCTACACCTTC	CASSPTAQGYGYTF
-	many	TRBJ1-3	TRBV5-1	TGCGCCAGCAGCCTTGGGGACTCTGGAAACACCATATATTTT	CASSLGDSGNTIYF
TRBD1	few	TRBJ2-1	TRBV6-1	TGTGCCAGCAGACCTCGGTGGACAGGAACTTACAATGAGCAGTTCTTC	CASRPRWTGTYNEQFF
TRBD1	few	TRBJ2-7	TRBV6-1	TGTGCCAGCAGTGACACAGGGGGGTGGTACGAGCAGTACTTC	CASSDTGGWYEQYF
-	-	TRBJ1-3	TRBV7-9	TGTGCCAGCAGCTTATGGGTACACTCTGGAAACACCATATATTTT	CASSLWVHSGNTIYF
-	few	TRBJ2-5	TRBV4-1	TGCGCCAGCAGCCAAGATGGGGCAGGAAAGACCCAGTACTTC	CASSQDGAGKTQYF
-	-	TRBJ2-7	TRBV3-1	TGTGCCAGCAGCCACAGGGAAGGGGACGAGCAGTACTTC	CASSHREGDEQYF
TRBD1	few	TRBJ2-3	TRBV29-1	TGCAGCGTTGGGGGACAGGCCACAGATACGCAGTATTTT	CSVGGQATDTQYF
-	many	TRBJ1-1	TRBV5-5	TGTGCCAGCAGCTTCTCCGTGAACACTGAAGCTTTCTTT	CASSFSVNTEAFF
-	-	TRBJ1-6	TRBV6-5	TGTGCCAGCAGTTACGGGGCCTCCTATAATTCACCCCTCCACTTT	CASSYGASYNSPLHF
-	-	TRBJ1-6	TRBV20-1	TGCAGTGCTAGAGATGCGGCAGGGAATTCACCCCTCCACTTT	CSARDAAGNSPLHF
-	many	TRBJ2-7	TRBV12-3/TRBV12-4	TGTGCCAGCAGTACCCTGGGGGACGAGCAGTACTTC	CASSTLGDEQYF
-	many	TRBJ1-5	TRBV12-3/TRBV12-4	TGTGCCAGCAGTACCCAGGGATTCAATCAGCCCCAGCATTTT	CASSTQGFNQPQHF
TRBD1	few	TRBJ1-1	TRBV3-1	TGTGCCAGCAGCCAAGGCAGGGGGCCGGCTTTCTTT	CASSQGRGPAFF
TRBD1	many	TRBJ2-7	TRBV7-9	TGTGCCAGCAGCCGGGACAGGGACTACGAGCAGTACTTC	CASSRDRDYEQYF